Sequencing of this T cell receptor beta chain was carried out in a study of identical twins (dated by TCRdb to about 2016). Context from the whole study: To test whether fetal clonotypes persist, this study deep-sequenced TCR alpha and beta repertoires from monozygotic twins, from unrelated adults of various ages, and from cord blood. Replicate twin experiments were performed at different times using different library preparation protocols to rule out contamination. What the research found in general, with its limitations: Invariant T cells such as MAIT and iNKT could partly confound zero-insertion analyses, though diverse VJ usage argued against this for most clonotypes. Excess twin sharing in beta out-of-frame sequences was weaker because fewer shared sequences lowered the signal-to-noise ratio. Conclusions relied on cross-sectional statistical analysis, since the same donors could not be followed over many years. Abundant cord blood beta clonotypes had fewer insertions, young adult naive repertoires showed a similar but weaker trend, and memory repertoires showed no such trend. Recombination models systematically underestimated out-of-frame TCR alpha sharing in monozygotic twins but agreed with sharing between unrelated individuals. Compared with coincidental sharing between unrelated individuals, an excess of low generation-probability sequences was observed among out-of-frame TCR alpha sequences shared between twins.

The CDR3 starts with the cysteine, ends with the phenylalanine, and has 15 residues. Kept here is only the CDR3 DNA, which spans 45 bases and is read in frame from base 1. Germline trimming amounts to 3 bases on V and 1 base on J, with 4 as the count of junction bases outside the gene matches. From the germline V gene, CDR1 is SGHTA and CDR2 is FQGTGA. The protocol used for the library was 5' RACE. For sequencing, an Illumina HiSeq 2000 was employed. Template switching introduced a universal primer binding site; the final cDNA contained a unique molecular identifier, enabling accurate counting of TCR cDNA molecules. Specific primers in the conserved constant-segment region were used to synthesize first-strand cDNA for the TCR alpha and beta chains. Each cDNA library was double barcoded, with a SMART-Mk sample barcode plus Illumina barcodes, to control for contamination. TruSeq adapter sequences and Illumina sample barcodes were added in two successive PCR steps. The TCR alpha and beta cDNA libraries were sequenced on the Illumina HiSeq platform using custom primers. On the authors' methods: MiGEC processed the raw reads to extract unique molecular identifiers, while MiXCR was used to determine the CDR3 positions. For each individual, recombination models were inferred using an EM algorithm with the repgenHMM and IGoR tools. The analysis of shared clonotypes was done with the tcR package in R, with sharing normalized by the product of cloneset sizes. Out-of-frame nonproductive sequences were analyzed to study raw recombination free of thymic and clonal selection effects. The raw public data were reprocessed by TCRdb itself: fastp quality trimming at Q25, MiXCR clonotype calling, in-frame beta chains only. Rows merge per CDR3 protein into single entries with the most common DNA and genes. The V and J calls shown here were made by TCRdb, not taken from the authors' results. The sample has about 470,000 distinct CDR3 sequences on record, 24% of them singletons. Of the sample, roughly 2.8% is held by the ten largest clones.

Of note for this clonotype: Its antigen is currently not known. No base qualities exist here, and no much larger clone lies one base off it.

Every donor was a healthy Caucasian. The twin cohort consisted of three pairs of female monozygotic twins, all aged about 18 to 29 years. Positive isolation kits from Invitrogen were used to isolate CD4+ and CD8+ T cell populations. The same specimen was also included in a second study, on T cells expressing NK-cell markers. As the second paper documents: TCR beta-chain repertoires were profiled in sorted CD3+CD56+NKG2C+, CD3+CD56+NKG2C- and CD3+CD56-NKG2C+ T-cell subsets from several donors. Among the eight sequenced donors, only one was HCMV-seronegative, while the other seven were HCMV-seropositive. To restrict sorting to alphabetaTCR-expressing T cells, an anti-gammadeltaTCR antibody was added in several experiments. In six donors, the dominant CD3+CD56+NKG2C+ clonotypes ranked among the top 10 CD8+ clonotypes, making up 1.0-7.0% of CD8+ T cells. Those dominant clonotypes were again the most abundant among CD3+CD56-NKG2C+ cells in several donors, at roughly 25-65%. Whether the expanded NKG2C-expressing T cell clones were specific for HCMV antigens remained unclear. The study sequenced eight donors, all healthy volunteers chosen at random: three men and five women. HCMV-specific IgG was detected in serum with a commercial ELISA kit to determine HCMV serostatus. MIGEC handled demultiplexing of the reads and grouping by UMI, while MiTCR was used to assemble and quantify clonotypes. To exclude erroneous sequences, only TCR cDNA sequences supported by at least two reads were retained. The tcR package was used for downstream repertoire analysis, with clonotypes matched between fractions based on CDR3 nucleotide sequence plus V segment. VDJmatch was used to annotate antigen specificity against VDJdb, with one amino acid substitution in CDR3 permitted.

The clonotype comes from a woman younger than 30 in good health. The rearrangement combines TRBV7-3 with TRBJ1-1, with 8 bases in between that match TRBD1. Sequencing input: CD4+ T cells sorted from blood. The DNA sequence follows: TGTGCCAGCAGCTTTTCCGGGACAGGGAACACTGAAGCTTTCTTT. Its product reads: CASSFSGTGNTEAFF.